These 3 T cell receptor beta chains came from one sample sequenced in a study of blood T cell repertoires in COVID-19. Measured with immunoSEQ multiplex PCR; TCRdb has only the in-frame clones, and not every one. The sample includes about 40,000 clones, approximately 88% of them seen just once. The sequencing sample was made of peripheral blood. Source of these receptors: a woman aged 70 to 79 with acute or convalescent COVID-19.

The chain is built from TRBV29-1 and TRBJ2-2; TRBD2 matches 11 bases. This CDR3 has 14 amino acids. Germline trimming cut 7 bases from V and 2 bases from J; bases unmatched to any gene: 3. The germline CDR1 and CDR2 sequences are SQVTM and ANQGSEA. CDR3 protein: CSAGLAANTGELFF. Here the CDR3 DNA reads TGCAGCGCGGGACTAGCGGCCAACACCGGGGAGCTGTTTTTT.

The rearrangement links TRBV30 to TRBJ1-4; 7 bases map to TRBD1. Germline V gene lookup returns CDR1 GTSNPN and CDR2 SVGIG (reference sequence). The CDR3 sequence is 16 residues long. With 2 bases clipped from V and 5 bases from J, the junction kept 11 bases outside the gene matches. The CDR3 coding sequence is TGTGCCTGGAGTTTCACCCTGGACAGGCCGAATGAAAAACTGTTTTTT. Residues: CAWSFTLDRPNEKLFF. The whole variable domain, filled in from reference TRBV30 and TRBJ1-4, reads SQTIHQWPATLVQPVGSPLSLECTVEGTSNPNLYWYRQAAGRGLQLLFYSVGIGQISSEVPQNLSASRPQDRQFILSSKKLLLSDSGFYLCAWSFTLDRPNEKLFFGSGTQLSVL.

This sequence joins TRBV4-1 and TRBJ2-1; TRBD2 aligns across 9 bases. V was clipped by 0 bases and J by 8 bases; unmatched bases: 2. The CDR3 sequence is 14 residues long. Germline V gene sequence: CDR1 MGHRA, CDR2 YSYEKL. The CDR3 coding sequence is TGCGCCAGCAGCCAAGAGTTAGCGGGAGATGAGCAGTTCTTC. This gives the protein CASSQELAGDEQFF.